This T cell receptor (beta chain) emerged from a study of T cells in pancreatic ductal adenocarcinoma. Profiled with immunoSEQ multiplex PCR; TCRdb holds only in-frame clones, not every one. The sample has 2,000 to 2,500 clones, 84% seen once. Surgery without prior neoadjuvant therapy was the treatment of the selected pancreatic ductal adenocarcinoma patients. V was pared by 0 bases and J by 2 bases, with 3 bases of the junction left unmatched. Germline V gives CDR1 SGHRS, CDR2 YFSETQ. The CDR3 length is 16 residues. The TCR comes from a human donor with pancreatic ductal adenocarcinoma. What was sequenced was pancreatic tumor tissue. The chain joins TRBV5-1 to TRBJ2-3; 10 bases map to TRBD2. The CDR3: CASSLGLAGTTDTQYF. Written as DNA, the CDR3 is TGCGCCAGCAGCTTGGGACTAGCGGGTACCACAGATACGCAGTATTTT.